The 31 T cell receptor beta chains listed next were all sequenced from one sample in a study of T cell repertoires in cytomegalovirus infection. TCRdb re-analysed the reads in MiXCR, keeping a single row per CDR3 protein. This sample has under 800,000 distinct CDR3 sequences, with approximately 24% found just once. The sample was CD8+ T cells from PBMCs. The origin of the receptors is a human donor in good health (CMV status not recorded). Some clones in this sample may be carry-over from other donors' samples.

The chain joins TRBV10-3 to TRBJ2-1; D remains unclear. The CDR3 length is 13 residues. V dropped 9 bases and J dropped 11 bases, with 20 bases sitting between them. The germline gives CDR1 ENHRY, CDR2 SYGVKD. CDR3 loop: CAILVAESNQQFF. CDR3 sequence (DNA): TGTGCCATTCTGGTGGCTGAGAGCAACCAGCAGTTCTTC.

This clonotype was seen only a few times. The chain has TRBV6-5 and TRBJ2-1, with D tentatively TRBD2 (6 bases). Trimming took 6 bases from V and 4 from J, leaving 13 bases between them. The CDR3 covers 14 residues. Looked up from germline, CDR1 is MNHEY and CDR2 is SVGAGI. For the CDR3, the DNA is TGTGCCAGCAGCCTCCGGGAGAGTTACAATGAGCAGTTCTTC. Protein sequence: CASSLRESYNEQFF.

This clonotype appeared many times. The gene calls are TRBV6-5 and TRBJ2-3; D is undetermined. This CDR3 spans 15 amino acids. V lost 0 bases to trimming and J lost 4 bases, with 11 bases between them. In germline, CDR1 is MNHEY, CDR2 SVGAGI. CDR3 loop: CASSYSLAWADTQYF. For the CDR3, the DNA is TGTGCCAGCAGTTACTCGCTTGCTTGGGCAGATACGCAGTATTTT.

This clonotype showed up many times. The chain links TRBV7-2 to TRBJ2-2, with 12 nucleotides matching TRBD2. This CDR3 has 18 residues. J gave up 7 bases and V 2 bases, and 11 bases lay outside the gene matches. Germline CDR1 and CDR2: SGHTA and FQGNSA. The CDR3 protein is CASSLLPLAGGPIGELFF. CDR3 nucleotides: TGTGCCAGCAGCTTACTCCCGCTAGCGGGGGGGCCAATCGGGGAGCTGTTTTTT.

This clonotype occurred many times. The V call is TRBV7-2, the J call TRBJ2-7, with D tentatively TRBD2 (6 bases). V lost 5 bases to trimming and J lost 6 bases, with 8 bases between them. The CDR3 runs 11 residues. The V gene's germline CDR1 is SGHTA and CDR2 FQGNSA. CDR3 amino acids: CASSPGVEQYV. The DNA of the CDR3 is TGTGCCAGCAGCCCGGGAGTCGAGCAGTACGTC.

This clonotype has just a few counts. CDR3 sequence (DNA): TGTGCCAGCAGCCCTGGAGGGCAGGGGGAGCAGTACTTC. Amino acids: CASSPGGQGEQYF. The rearrangement joins TRBV7-6 to TRBJ2-7; TRBD1 or TRBD2 may be the D gene (6 bases each). The germline V gene encodes CDR1 SGHVS and CDR2 FNYEAQ. The CDR3 consists of 13 residues. The ends were cut back, 5 bases at V and 7 bases at J, with 15 bases in the middle.

V and J are TRBV19 and TRBJ2-3; tentative D call: TRBD1 (6 bases). The germline gives CDR1 LNHDA, CDR2 SQIVND (reference sequence). The CDR3 is made up of 14 amino acids. Trimming removed 10 bases from V and 1 base from J, with 15 bases in between. The CDR3 sequence: CATRQAYGTDTQYF. The CDR3 coding sequence is TGTGCCACTCGACAGGCGTACGGCACAGATACGCAGTATTTT.

This clonotype was found a few times. The gene calls are TRBV7-2 and TRBJ2-1; perhaps TRBD1 as D (5 bases). CDR1 and CDR2 from the germline V gene are SGHTA and FQGNSA. V lost 1 base to trimming and J lost 4 bases, with 20 bases between them. This CDR3 spans 18 amino acids. In DNA form, the CDR3 reads TGTGCCAGCAGCTTAGAGGGGCCATCAACCCTTCTTTACAATGAGCAGTTCTTC. Amino acids: CASSLEGPSTLLYNEQFF.

V gene TRBV7-8 combines with J gene TRBJ1-1; 8 nucleotides agree with TRBD1. The germline V gene encodes CDR1 SGHVS and CDR2 FQNEAQ. V gave up 4 bases and J gave up 5 bases; unmatched junction bases: 18. The CDR3 runs 18 residues. The CDR3 reads CASSSGQGIVLVSTEAFF. The DNA of the CDR3 is TGTGCCAGCAGCTCTGGACAGGGAATCGTCCTCGTATCGACTGAAGCTTTCTTT.

In this sample, this clonotype turned up a few times. This sequence joins TRBV7-9 and TRBJ2-7; no reliable D call. The CDR3 totals 12 residues. Trimming removed 2 bases from V and 5 bases from J, with 7 bases in between. CDR1 is SEHNR, CDR2 FQNEAQ, per germline (reference sequence). CDR3 amino acids: CASSLISNEQYF. In DNA, the CDR3 is TGTGCCAGCAGCTTAATTAGCAACGAGCAGTACTTC. Variable domain in full (rest from reference TRBV7-9 and TRBJ2-7): DTGVSQNPRHKITKRGQNVTFRCDPISEHNRLYWYRQTLGQGPEFLTYFQNEAQLEKSRLLSDRFSAERPKGSFSTLEIQRTEQGDSAMYLCASSLISNEQYFGPGTRLTVT.

This chain links TRBV29-1 with TRBJ1-2; D gene uncertain. The ends were cut back, 2 bases at V and 3 bases at J, with 16 bases in the middle. The germline V gene has CDR1 SQVTM and CDR2 ANQGSEA. The CDR3 totals 15 residues. The CDR3 DNA sequence: TGCAGCGTTGAATTCCTGACCCCGCGGGACTATGGCTACACCTTC. Amino acids: CSVEFLTPRDYGYTF.

This clonotype was seen repeatedly, ten times or more. The chain carries TRBV7-8 and TRBJ2-6; 7 nucleotides line up with TRBD1. Germline-derived CDR1 and CDR2 are SGHVS and FQNEAQ. Germline trimming cut 5 bases from V and 0 bases from J; bases unmatched to any gene: 10. The length of the CDR3 is 18 residues. The CDR3 nucleotides read TGTGCCAGCAGCATACAGGACAGGCTCCTCTCTGGGGCCAACGTCCTGACTTTC. As protein: CASSIQDRLLSGANVLTF.

This clonotype was detected only a few times. The CDR3 loop is CASSLEGGGPRDTQYF. The CDR3 DNA reads as TGTGCCAGCAGCTTGGAAGGCGGGGGCCCTCGGGATACGCAGTATTTT. The chain recombines TRBV7-8 with TRBJ2-3, with TRBD2 as a possible D gene (7 bases). The CDR3 has 16 residues. V shed 3 bases and J shed 6 bases, with 19 bases lying between them. From germline, CDR1 is SGHVS and CDR2 FQNEAQ.

The sample holds a few counts of this clonotype. This chain joins TRBV12-3 or TRBV12-4 and TRBJ2-1; D is tentatively TRBD1 or TRBD2 (5 bases each). V dropped 6 bases and J dropped 9 bases, with 18 bases sitting between them. The CDR3 length is 14 residues. CDR3: CASRGTYMGREQFF. The CDR3 DNA reads TGTGCCAGCAGGGGGACGTATATGGGGCGTGAGCAGTTCTTC.

The J gene is TRBJ1-2, the V gene TRBV7-8, with D tentatively TRBD1 (5 bases). The CDR3 loop spans 18 amino acids. Germline CDR1 and CDR2: SGHVS and FQNEAQ. Trimming took off 0 bases at V and 4 bases at J, with 21 bases between the two ends. CDR3 sequence: CASSLAHFQGSLIYGYTF. The CDR3 DNA reads as TGTGCCAGCAGCTTAGCGCATTTCCAGGGTTCTCTCATCTATGGCTACACCTTC.

The chain carries TRBV20-1 and TRBJ2-4; D not resolved. With 0 bases removed from V and 1 base from J, the gap between germline ends came to 22 bases. Germline V lookup: CDR1 DFQATT, CDR2 SNEGSKA (reference sequence). This CDR3 has 19 residues. The CDR3 loop reads CSARDRSRSRVSAKNIQYF. CDR3 nucleotide sequence: TGCAGTGCTAGAGACCGGTCCCGTTCTCGAGTGTCGGCCAAAAACATTCAGTACTTC.

The chain uses TRBV28 and TRBJ2-1; TRBD1 might be the D (5 bases). This CDR3 has 13 residues. The V end lost 6 bases, the J end lost 9 bases, and 15 bases lay between the germline ends. Per germline, CDR1 MDHEN and CDR2 SYDVKM. CDR3 bases: TGTGCCAGCAGCCTAACAGGAGACAGTGAGCAGTTCTTC. Translation gives CASSLTGDSEQFF.

This clonotype occurred many times. The chain has TRBV28 and TRBJ2-5, with unresolved D. Germline-derived CDR1 and CDR2 are MDHEN and SYDVKM. CDR3 length: 16 residues. Trimming stripped 3 bases from V and 0 bases from J, with 14 bases between. CDR3 sequence: CASSFQQETYQETQYF. In DNA, the CDR3 is TGTGCCAGCAGTTTTCAGCAGGAGACTTACCAAGAGACCCAGTACTTC.

V and J are TRBV20-1 and TRBJ2-7, with D tentatively TRBD1 (5 bases). Between the trimmed V and J ends, which lost 3 bases and 0 bases, there was a span of 9 bases. CDR1 DFQATT and CDR2 SNEGSKA come from the germline V gene (reference sequence). The CDR3 runs 13 residues. CDR3 loop: CSASSRASYEQYF. As DNA, the CDR3 is TGCAGTGCTAGTTCCAGGGCCTCCTACGAGCAGTACTTC.

This clonotype was detected only a few times. DNA of the CDR3: TGTGCCAGCAGCCCCCGGACAGGGCCCCAAGAGACCCAGTACTTC. Its protein is CASSPRTGPQETQYF. This chain uses TRBV7-8 with TRBJ2-5, with 8 bases that match TRBD1. V was pared by 5 bases and J by 1 base, with 6 bases of the junction left unmatched. The CDR3 consists of 15 residues. Germline-derived CDR1 and CDR2 are SGHVS and FQNEAQ.

CDR3 bases: TGCAGCGGGACGGGACAGGGAAGCTACAATGAGCAGTTCTTC. Its protein is CSGTGQGSYNEQFF. V gene TRBV29-1 combines with J gene TRBJ2-1; TRBD1 matches 9 bases. This CDR3 contains 14 residues. From germline, CDR1 is SQVTM and CDR2 ANQGSEA. Trimming cost V 7 bases and J 3 bases; bases outside gene matches: 7.

As regards this clonotype: One end of the junction does not line up with germline, which may come from a read error. The V gene is TRBV12-3 or TRBV12-4, the J gene TRBJ2-7; D unresolved. This CDR3 comprises 12 residues. The DNA of the CDR3 is TGTGCCAACAGTCTCTCCGGCTACGAGCAGTACTTC. The encoded protein is CANSLSGYEQYF.

The J gene is TRBJ1-2, the V gene TRBV7-6; D unclear. Trimming pared 6 bases from V and 0 bases from J, leaving 5 bases between. Germline V gene sequence: CDR1 SGHVS, CDR2 FNYEAQ. CDR3 length: 12 amino acids. In nucleotides, the CDR3 is TGTGCCAGCAGAAGACCTAACTATGGCTACACCTTC. This gives the protein CASRRPNYGYTF. The full variable domain, completed using reference TRBV7-6 and TRBJ1-2, is GAGVSQSPRYKVTKRGQDVALRCDPISGHVSLYWYRQALGQGPEFLTYFNYEAQQDKSGLPNDRFSAERPEGSISTLTIQRTEQRDSAMYRCASRRPNYGYTFGSGTRLTVV.

This chain joins TRBV29-1 and TRBJ1-2; no definite D call. The germline V gene encodes CDR1 SQVTM and CDR2 ANQGSEA. This CDR3 is 11 amino acids long. V was clipped by 7 bases and J by 4 bases, with 10 bases between them. CDR3: CSARRPYGYTF. CDR3 nucleotides: TGCAGCGCAAGACGCCCCTATGGCTACACCTTC. The full variable domain, its missing parts supplied by reference TRBV29-1 and TRBJ1-2, is SAVISQKPSRDICQRGTSLTIQCQVDSQVTMMFWYRQQPGQSLTLIATANQGSEATYESGFVIDKFPISRPNLTFSTLTVSNMSPEDSSIYLCSARRPYGYTFGSGTRLTVV.

This clonotype was seen repeatedly, ten times or more. This chain uses TRBV25-1 with TRBJ2-2, with D possibly matching TRBD2 (7 bases). The CDR3 consists of 15 residues. Germline-derived CDR1 and CDR2 are MGHDK and SYGVNS. The ends were cut back, 1 base at V and 5 bases at J, with 11 bases in the middle. Written as DNA, the CDR3 is TGTGCCAGCAGTGAATGGGGAGGGGGAACCGGGGAGCTGTTTTTT. It encodes CASSEWGGGTGELFF.

Many counts were recorded for this clonotype. The chain combines TRBV7-3 with TRBJ2-7; 9 positions agree with TRBD1. Trimming removed 5 bases from V and 6 bases from J; junction bases left unmatched: 5. Germline CDR1 is SGHTA and CDR2 is FQGTGA. This CDR3 region has 13 residues. The CDR3 here is CASSATGGGEQYV. In DNA form, the CDR3 reads TGTGCCAGCAGCGCCACAGGGGGCGGCGAGCAGTACGTC.

This chain links TRBV28 with TRBJ2-7, with D tentatively TRBD2 (5 bases). Germline V CDR1 and CDR2: MDHEN, SYDVKM. With 5 bases removed from V and 3 bases from J, the gap between germline ends came to 8 bases. CDR3 length equals 12 residues. CDR3 bases: TGTGCCAGCAGTGGAGGCCACTACGAGCAGTACGTC. Amino acid sequence: CASSGGHYEQYV.

V gene TRBV12-3 or TRBV12-4 combines with J gene TRBJ2-3; the D gene is possibly TRBD1 (7 bases). The CDR3 has 15 amino acids. V was clipped by 6 bases and J by 3 bases, with 16 bases between them. Written as DNA, the CDR3 is TGTGCCAGCAGGGTTACAGGGGAGGCGACAGATACGCAGTATTTT. Amino acid sequence: CASRVTGEATDTQYF.

The table lists this clonotype with many counts. The CDR3 sequence is CASRSSPGLNFYEQYV. In DNA form, the CDR3 reads TGTGCCAGCAGAAGCTCCCCGGGACTAAACTTTTACGAGCAGTACGTC. The chain has TRBV5-5 and TRBJ2-7, with 7 positions matching TRBD2. Germline CDR1 SGHKS, CDR2 YYEKEE (reference sequence). J lost 4 bases, V lost 5 bases, and 15 bases had no gene match. This CDR3 spans 16 amino acids.

This clonotype was observed many times. The rearrangement uses TRBV7-2 and TRBJ2-1, with 7 nucleotides matching TRBD2. Germline V lookup: CDR1 SGHTA, CDR2 FQGNSA. The CDR3 length is 14 residues. V trimming: 7 bases; J trimming: 6 bases; junction bases outside the gene matches: 9. The chain's CDR3 is CASMHRGGFNEQFF. The CDR3 DNA is TGTGCCAGCATGCACCGGGGAGGGTTCAATGAGCAGTTCTTC.

This clonotype has just a few counts. The chain has TRBV2 and TRBJ2-1, with 10 bases fitting TRBD2. The V gene end was trimmed by 2 bases and the J gene end by 6 bases; junction bases not matched to a gene: 4. The CDR3 extends over 15 amino acids. Germline loops: CDR1 SNHLY, CDR2 FYNNEI. This chain's CDR3 is CASSELAGETNEQFF. CDR3 sequence (DNA): TGTGCCAGCAGTGAACTAGCGGGGGAAACCAATGAGCAGTTCTTC.